Below, 11 T cell receptor beta chains from the same sample are listed, as sequenced in a study of early T cells in non-severe SARS-CoV-2 infection. MiXCR, run by TCRdb on the 5' RACE reads, gives a single entry per CDR3 protein. The sample includes more than 25,000 distinct CDR3 sequences, approximately 5.2% of them seen just once. The sequencing sample was made of whole blood. The receptors originated from an adult who was a healthcare worker with PCR-confirmed SARS-CoV-2 infection or an uninfected control (not recorded which).

This clonotype came up many times. The CDR3 loop reads CASSCPIWGADQPQHF. The DNA of the CDR3 is TGTGCCAGCAGTTGCCCCATATGGGGGGCGGATCAGCCCCAGCATTTT. The V gene is TRBV12-3 or TRBV12-4, the J gene TRBJ1-5; a weak D match, TRBD1 (6 bases). Trimming shortened V by 4 bases and J by 5 bases, and 18 bases separated the two germline ends. The CDR3 contains 16 residues.

Details on this clonotype: A read error may explain this, as a much larger clone is one base away. V is TRBV7-9 and J is TRBJ1-2; D call uncertain. This CDR3 contains 14 residues. CDR1 and CDR2 (germline): SEHNR, FQNEAQ (reference sequence). V lost 1 base and J lost 6, with 12 bases in between. CDR3 DNA sequence: TGTGCCAGCAGCTTAGGTGCTGAACTAGATGGCTACACCTTC. This gives the protein CASSLGAELDGYTF.

Ten or more counts support this clonotype. The chain joins TRBV28 to TRBJ2-3; unclear D gene. Trimming took 7 bases from V and 2 from J, leaving 10 bases between them. The germline V gene encodes CDR1 MDHEN and CDR2 SYDVKM. CDR3 length: 13 residues. CDR3 DNA sequence: TGTGCCAGCACCCGGCCCCCCACAGATACGCAGTATTTT. It yields the protein CASTRPPTDTQYF.

This rearrangement joins TRBV15 to TRBJ2-1, with unresolved D. The germline V and J ends were trimmed by 0 bases and 8 bases, with 14 bases remaining between them. Germline CDR1 reads LNHNV; CDR2 reads YYDKDF (reference sequence). The CDR3 spans 15 residues. CDR3 DNA: TGTGCCACCAGCAGAGATCCCTGGGGATTCGATGAGCAGTTCTTC. It is translated as CATSRDPWGFDEQFF.

This clonotype was observed many times. The V and J genes are TRBV5-1 and TRBJ2-7; 10 bases align to TRBD1. CDR3 length equals 16 residues. Looked up from germline, CDR1 is SGHRS and CDR2 is YFSETQ. The V gene end was trimmed by 3 bases and the J gene end by 2 bases; junction bases not matched to a gene: 8. CDR3 loop: CASSSAGTGAAYEQYF. DNA for the CDR3: TGCGCCAGCAGCTCCGCCGGGACAGGGGCGGCCTACGAGCAGTACTTC.

This clonotype was counted at least ten times. The chain joins TRBV4-1 to TRBJ2-7; D remains ambiguous. CDR1 is MGHRA and CDR2 is YSYEKL in the germline V gene. This CDR3 has 15 amino acids. Deletions cut 1 base from V and 0 bases from J, with 10 bases between. CDR3 protein: CASSQVRASSYEQYF. For the CDR3, the DNA is TGCGCCAGCAGCCAAGTGAGAGCCAGCTCCTACGAGCAGTACTTC.

Note on this clonotype: A read error is possible here, since a much larger clone lies one base away. The chain combines TRBV6-2 or TRBV6-3 with TRBJ2-1; D is unresolved. In germline, CDR1 is MNHEY, CDR2 SVGEGT. The CDR3 covers 16 residues. The CDR3 spells CASSYRDRSVYNEQLF. In DNA, the CDR3 is TGTGCCAGCAGTTACAGGGATAGGTCAGTCTACAATGAGCAGCTCTTC.

This chain connects TRBV7-2 to TRBJ2-1; D possibly corresponds to TRBD2 (6 bases). This CDR3 spans 15 amino acids. Germline V CDR1 and CDR2: SGHTA, FQGNSA. V dropped 1 base and J dropped 0 bases, with 7 bases sitting between them. In nucleotides, the CDR3 is TGTGCCAGCAGCTTAGTGACTAGCTCCTACAATGAGCAGTTCTTC. Residues: CASSLVTSSYNEQFF.

There are many counts of this clonotype. V is TRBV12-3 or TRBV12-4 and J is TRBJ1-5; D perhaps matches TRBD1 (5 bases). The CDR3 sequence is 15 residues long. Trimming took 3 bases from V and 6 from J, leaving 15 bases between them. The CDR3 nucleotides are TGTGCCAGCAGTTTTGGGCAGGGAGGAAGTCAGCCCCAGCATTTT. Translated: CASSFGQGGSQPQHF.

This chain connects TRBV10-1 to TRBJ1-1; 7 bases are a match to TRBD1. Losses at the gene ends were 4 bases for V and 1 base for J; bases not matched to a gene: 9. CDR1 WNHNN and CDR2 SYGVQD come from the germline V gene (reference sequence). CDR3 size: 16 residues. The CDR3 region has the DNA TGCGCCAGCAGTGTGGGCAGGGGGGCAAGGAACACTGAAGCTTTCTTT. Translated, it gives CASSVGRGARNTEAFF.

The chain carries TRBV28 and TRBJ1-4; unclear D gene. This CDR3 is 12 amino acids long. Trimming removed 6 bases at V and 6 bases at J, with 8 bases between. CDR1 and CDR2 (germline): MDHEN, SYDVKM. The CDR3 nucleotides are TGTGCCAGCAGGGGTCGACATGAAAAACTGTTTTTT. This translates into CASRGRHEKLFF.